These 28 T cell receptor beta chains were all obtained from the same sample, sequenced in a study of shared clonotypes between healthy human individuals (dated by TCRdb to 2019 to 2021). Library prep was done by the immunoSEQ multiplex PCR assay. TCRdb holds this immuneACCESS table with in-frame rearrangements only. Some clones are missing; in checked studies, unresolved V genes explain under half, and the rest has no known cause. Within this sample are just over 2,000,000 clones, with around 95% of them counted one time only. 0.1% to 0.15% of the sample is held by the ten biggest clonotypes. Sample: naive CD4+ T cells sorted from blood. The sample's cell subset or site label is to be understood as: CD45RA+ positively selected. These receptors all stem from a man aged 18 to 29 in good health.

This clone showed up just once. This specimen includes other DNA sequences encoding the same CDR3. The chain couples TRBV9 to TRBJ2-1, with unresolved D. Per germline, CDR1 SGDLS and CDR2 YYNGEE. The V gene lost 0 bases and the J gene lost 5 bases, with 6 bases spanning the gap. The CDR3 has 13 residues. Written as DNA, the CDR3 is TGTGCCAGCAGCGTAGCTCCCCACAATGAGCAGTTCTTC. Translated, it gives CASSVAPHNEQFF.

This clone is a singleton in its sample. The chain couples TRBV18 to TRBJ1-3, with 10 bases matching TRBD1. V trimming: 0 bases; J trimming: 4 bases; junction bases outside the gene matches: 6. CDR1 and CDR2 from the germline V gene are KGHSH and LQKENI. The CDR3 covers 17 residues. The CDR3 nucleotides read TGTGCCAGCTCACCACCGGGACAGGGGACTAGAGGAAACACCATATATTTT. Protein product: CASSPPGQGTRGNTIYF.

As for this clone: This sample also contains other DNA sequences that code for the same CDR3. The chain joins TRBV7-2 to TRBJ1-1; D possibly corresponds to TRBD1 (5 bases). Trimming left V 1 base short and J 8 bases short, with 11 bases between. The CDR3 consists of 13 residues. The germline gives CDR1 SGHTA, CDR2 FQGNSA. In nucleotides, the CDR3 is TGTGCCAGCAGCTTAGAAGGGGCAGGAGAAGCTTTCTTT. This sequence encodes CASSLEGAGEAFF. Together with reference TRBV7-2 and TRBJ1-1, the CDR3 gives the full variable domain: GAGVSQSPSNKVTEKGKDVELRCDPISGHTALYWYRQSLGQGLEFLIYFQGNSAPDKSGLPSDRFSAERTGGSVSTLTIQRTQQEDSAVYLCASSLEGAGEAFFGQGTRLTVV.

CDR3 sequence reads: CASRPAGGSTDTQYF. Here the CDR3 DNA reads TGTGCCAGCAGGCCAGCGGGGGGCAGCACAGATACGCAGTATTTT. The chain recombines TRBV27 with TRBJ2-3, with TRBD2 matching 9 bases. CDR3 length equals 15 residues. The trim removed 6 bases at V and 0 bases at J, leaving 4 bases unmatched. The germline CDR1 and CDR2 sequences are MNHEY and SMNVEV (reference sequence).

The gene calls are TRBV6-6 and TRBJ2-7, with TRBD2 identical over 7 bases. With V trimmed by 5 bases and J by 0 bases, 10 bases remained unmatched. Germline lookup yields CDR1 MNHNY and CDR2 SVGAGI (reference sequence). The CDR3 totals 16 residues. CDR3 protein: CASSPFAGVVSYEQYF. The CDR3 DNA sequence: TGTGCCAGCAGTCCTTTTGCGGGAGTCGTCTCCTACGAGCAGTACTTC.

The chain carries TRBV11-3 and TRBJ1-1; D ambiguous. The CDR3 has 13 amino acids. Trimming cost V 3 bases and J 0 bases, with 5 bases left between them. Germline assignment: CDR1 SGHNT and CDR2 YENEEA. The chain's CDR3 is CASSFRLNTEAFF. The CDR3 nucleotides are TGTGCCAGCAGCTTTAGACTGAACACTGAAGCTTTCTTT. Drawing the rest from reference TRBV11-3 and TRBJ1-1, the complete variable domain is EAGVVQSPRYKIIEKKQPVAFWCNPISGHNTLYWYLQNLGQGPELLIRYENEEAVDDSQLPKDRFSAERLKGVDSTLKIQPAELGDSAVYLCASSFRLNTEAFFGQGTRLTVV.

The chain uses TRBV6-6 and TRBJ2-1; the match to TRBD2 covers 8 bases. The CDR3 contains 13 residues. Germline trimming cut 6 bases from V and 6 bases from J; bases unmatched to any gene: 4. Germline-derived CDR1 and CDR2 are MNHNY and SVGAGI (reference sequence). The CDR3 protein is CASSRLASNEQFF. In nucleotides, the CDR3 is TGTGCCAGCAGCAGACTAGCGAGCAATGAGCAGTTCTTC.

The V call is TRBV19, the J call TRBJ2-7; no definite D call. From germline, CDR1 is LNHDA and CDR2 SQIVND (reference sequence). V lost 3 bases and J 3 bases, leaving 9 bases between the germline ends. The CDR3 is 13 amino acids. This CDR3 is CASSISSIYEQYF. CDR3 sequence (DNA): TGTGCCAGTAGTATTAGCAGTATCTACGAGCAGTACTTC.

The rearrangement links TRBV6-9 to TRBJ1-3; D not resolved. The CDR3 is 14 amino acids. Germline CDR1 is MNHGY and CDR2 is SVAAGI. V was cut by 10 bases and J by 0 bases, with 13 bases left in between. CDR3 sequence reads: CAIGPGLSGNTIYF. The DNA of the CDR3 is TGTGCCATCGGACCAGGACTCTCTGGAAACACCATATATTTT.

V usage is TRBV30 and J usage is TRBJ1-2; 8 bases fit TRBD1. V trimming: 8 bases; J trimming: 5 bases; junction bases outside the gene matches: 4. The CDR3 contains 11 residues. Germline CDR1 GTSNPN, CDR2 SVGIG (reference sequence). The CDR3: CAQGQVYGYTF. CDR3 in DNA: TGTGCCCAGGGACAGGTTTATGGCTACACCTTC.

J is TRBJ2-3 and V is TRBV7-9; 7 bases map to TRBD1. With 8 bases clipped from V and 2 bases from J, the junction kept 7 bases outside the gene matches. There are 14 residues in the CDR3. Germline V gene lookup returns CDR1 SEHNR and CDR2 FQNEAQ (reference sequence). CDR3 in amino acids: CASGGQLDTDTQYF. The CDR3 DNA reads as TGTGCCAGCGGGGGACAGCTAGACACAGATACGCAGTATTTT. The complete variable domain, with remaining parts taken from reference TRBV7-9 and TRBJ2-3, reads DTGVSQNPRHKITKRGQNVTFRCDPISEHNRLYWYRQTLGQGPEFLTYFQNEAQLEKSRLLSDRFSAERPKGSFSTLEIQRTEQGDSAMYLCASGGQLDTDTQYFGPGTRLTVL.

The CDR3: CASSLTSGTGANYGYTF. The CDR3 DNA reads as TGTGCCAGCAGCTTAACTTCCGGGACAGGGGCTAACTATGGCTACACCTTC. The chain carries TRBV13 and TRBJ1-2; TRBD1 matches at 10 bases. CDR3 length equals 17 residues. Germline V gene data show CDR1 as PRHDT and CDR2 as FYEKMQ (reference sequence). With V trimmed by 2 bases and J by 0 bases, 6 bases remained unmatched.

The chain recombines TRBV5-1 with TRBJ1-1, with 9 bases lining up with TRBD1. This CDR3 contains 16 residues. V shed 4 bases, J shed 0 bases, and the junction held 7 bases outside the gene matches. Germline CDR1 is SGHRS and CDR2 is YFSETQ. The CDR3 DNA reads TGCGCCAGCAGCATACAGGGGGCGGGATTGAACACTGAAGCTTTCTTT. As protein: CASSIQGAGLNTEAFF.

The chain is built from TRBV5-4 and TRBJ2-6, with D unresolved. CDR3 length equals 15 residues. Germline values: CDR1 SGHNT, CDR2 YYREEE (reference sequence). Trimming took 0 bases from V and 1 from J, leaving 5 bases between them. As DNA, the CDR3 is TGTGCCAGCAGCTTGGATCAATCTGGGGCCAACGTCCTGACTTTC. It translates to CASSLDQSGANVLTF.

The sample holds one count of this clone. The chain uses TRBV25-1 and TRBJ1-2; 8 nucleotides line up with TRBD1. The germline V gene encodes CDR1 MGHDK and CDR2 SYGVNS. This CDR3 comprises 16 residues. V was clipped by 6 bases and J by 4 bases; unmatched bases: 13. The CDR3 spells CASSLHDGQGSYGYTF. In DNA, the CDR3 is TGTGCCAGCAGCTTACACGATGGACAGGGAAGCTATGGCTACACCTTC.

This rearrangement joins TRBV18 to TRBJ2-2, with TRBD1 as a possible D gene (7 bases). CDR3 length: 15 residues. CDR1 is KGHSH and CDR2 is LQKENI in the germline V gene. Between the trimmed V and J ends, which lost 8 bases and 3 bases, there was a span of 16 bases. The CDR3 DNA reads TGTGCCAGCGCCCGGACAGGAGGGGACACCGGGGAGCTGTTTTTT. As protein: CASARTGGDTGELFF.

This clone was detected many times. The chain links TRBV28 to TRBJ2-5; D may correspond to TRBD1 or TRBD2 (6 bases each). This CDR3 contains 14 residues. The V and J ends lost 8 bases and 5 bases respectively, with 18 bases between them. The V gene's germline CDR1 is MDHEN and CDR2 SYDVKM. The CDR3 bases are TGTGCCAGCTCCGAAGGGGGGAAAGGGGAGACCCAGTACTTC. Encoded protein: CASSEGGKGETQYF.

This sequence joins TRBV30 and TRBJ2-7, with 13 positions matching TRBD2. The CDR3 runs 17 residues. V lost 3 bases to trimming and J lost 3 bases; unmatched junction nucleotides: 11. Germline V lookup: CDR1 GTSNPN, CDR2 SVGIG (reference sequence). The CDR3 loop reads CAWRKVWTSGSNYEQYF. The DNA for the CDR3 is TGTGCCTGGAGGAAGGTCTGGACTAGCGGGAGTAACTACGAGCAGTACTTC.

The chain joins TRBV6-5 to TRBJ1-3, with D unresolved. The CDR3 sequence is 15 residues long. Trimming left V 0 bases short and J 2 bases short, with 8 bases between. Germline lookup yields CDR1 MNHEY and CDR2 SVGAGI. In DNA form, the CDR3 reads TGTGCCAGCAGTTACTCGGCCGGGACTGGAAACACCATATATTTT. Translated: CASSYSAGTGNTIYF.

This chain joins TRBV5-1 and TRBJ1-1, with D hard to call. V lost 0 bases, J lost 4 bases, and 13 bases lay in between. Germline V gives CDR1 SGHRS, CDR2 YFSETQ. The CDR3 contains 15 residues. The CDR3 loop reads CASSLASTSGTEAFF. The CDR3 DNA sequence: TGCGCCAGCAGCTTGGCTTCGACCTCGGGCACTGAAGCTTTCTTT.

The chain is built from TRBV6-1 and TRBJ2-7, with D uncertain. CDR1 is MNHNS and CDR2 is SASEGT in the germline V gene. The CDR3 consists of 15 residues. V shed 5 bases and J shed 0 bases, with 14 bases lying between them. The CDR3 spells CASSPDPPISYEQYF. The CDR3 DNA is TGTGCCAGCAGTCCCGACCCGCCGATCTCCTACGAGCAGTACTTC.

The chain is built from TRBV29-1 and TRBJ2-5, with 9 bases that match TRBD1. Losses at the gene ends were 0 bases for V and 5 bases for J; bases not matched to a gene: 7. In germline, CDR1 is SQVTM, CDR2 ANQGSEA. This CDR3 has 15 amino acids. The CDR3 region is CSVEDRTGGVETQYF. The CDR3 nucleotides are TGCAGCGTTGAAGATCGTACAGGGGGCGTCGAGACCCAGTACTTC.

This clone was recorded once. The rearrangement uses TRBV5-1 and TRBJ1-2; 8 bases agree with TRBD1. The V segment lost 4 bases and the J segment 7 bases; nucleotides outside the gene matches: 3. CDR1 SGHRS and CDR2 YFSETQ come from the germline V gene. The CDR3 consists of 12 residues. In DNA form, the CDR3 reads TGCGCCAGCAGCCCAGGGACAGGTGGCTACACCTTC. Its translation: CASSPGTGGYTF.

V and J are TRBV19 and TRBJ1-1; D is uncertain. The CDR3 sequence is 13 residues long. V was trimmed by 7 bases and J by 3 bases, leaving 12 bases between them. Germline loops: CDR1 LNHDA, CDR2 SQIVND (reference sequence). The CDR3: CASTRGADTEAFF. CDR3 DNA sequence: TGTGCCAGTACCCGAGGCGCGGACACTGAAGCTTTCTTT.

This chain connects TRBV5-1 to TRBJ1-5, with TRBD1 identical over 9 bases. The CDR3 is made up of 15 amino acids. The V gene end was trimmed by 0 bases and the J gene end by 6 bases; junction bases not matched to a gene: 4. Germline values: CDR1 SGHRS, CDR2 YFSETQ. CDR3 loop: CASSLGPGQGQPQHF. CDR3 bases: TGCGCCAGCAGCTTGGGCCCGGGACAGGGTCAGCCCCAGCATTTT.

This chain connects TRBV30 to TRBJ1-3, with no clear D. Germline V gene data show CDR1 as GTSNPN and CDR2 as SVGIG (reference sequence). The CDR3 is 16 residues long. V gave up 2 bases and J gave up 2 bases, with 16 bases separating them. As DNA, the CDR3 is TGTGCCTGGAGTCACCCGGCCTTGAAGGCTGGAAACACCATATATTTT. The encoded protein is CAWSHPALKAGNTIYF.

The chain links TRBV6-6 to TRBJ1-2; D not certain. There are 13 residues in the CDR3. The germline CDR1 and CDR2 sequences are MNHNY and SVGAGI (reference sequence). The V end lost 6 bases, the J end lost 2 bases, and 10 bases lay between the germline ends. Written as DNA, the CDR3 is TGTGCCAGCAGGGGTAATGCCAACTATGGCTACACCTTC. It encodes CASRGNANYGYTF.

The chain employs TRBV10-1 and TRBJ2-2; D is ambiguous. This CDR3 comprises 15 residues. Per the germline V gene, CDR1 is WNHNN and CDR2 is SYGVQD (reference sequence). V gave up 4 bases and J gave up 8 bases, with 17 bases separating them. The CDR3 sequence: CASSASPLPTGELFF. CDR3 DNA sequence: TGCGCCAGCAGTGCTTCCCCACTCCCGACGGGGGAGCTGTTTTTT.